These 32 T cell receptor beta chains came from one sample sequenced in a study of identical twins. A single record per CDR3 protein comes from TCRdb applying MiXCR to the 5' RACE reads. The sample has 400,000 to 600,000 distinct CDR3 sequences, about a fifth seen once; the top ten hold about 0.5%. The same data also contributed to another study, on yellow fever vaccine responses in identical twins.

The sequenced sample was CD4+ T cells sorted from blood. These receptors all stem from a woman aged 18-29 years in good health.

In DNA form, the CDR3 reads TGTGCCAGCAGCTTAGGGGTCCTAGCGGGGAGGAAAGAGACCCAGTACTTC. Translated, it gives CASSLGVLAGRKETQYF. The chain has TRBV7-6 and TRBJ2-5; 9 nucleotides align to TRBD2. The CDR3 contains 17 residues. The germline gives CDR1 SGHVS, CDR2 FNYEAQ. V lost 1 base to trimming and J lost 3 bases; unmatched junction nucleotides: 9.

This clonotype occurred a few times. The CDR3 DNA follows: TGTGCCAGTTGCCCCGGGACCCTATGGACTGAAGCTTTCTTT. Translated, it gives CASCPGTLWTEAFF. The V call is TRBV6-1, the J call TRBJ1-1, with a possible D match to TRBD1 (5 bases). Germline V gene data show CDR1 as MNHNS and CDR2 as SASEGT. The CDR3 is 14 amino acids. Between the trimmed V and J ends, which lost 9 bases and 5 bases, there was a span of 19 bases.

This clonotype was seen a few times. The genes are TRBV4-2 and TRBJ2-3, with no clear D. The V gene lost 0 bases and the J gene lost 5 bases, with 12 bases spanning the gap. There are 15 residues in the CDR3. Germline CDR1 reads LGHNA; CDR2 reads YNFKEQ. This CDR3 reads CASSQDLIAGDTQYF. The DNA of the CDR3 is TGTGCCAGCAGCCAAGATTTGATAGCTGGAGATACGCAGTATTTT.

The table lists this clonotype with many counts. This chain connects TRBV6-1 to TRBJ2-1, with 9 nucleotides matching TRBD1. This CDR3 is 15 amino acids long. The V gene's germline CDR1 is MNHNS and CDR2 SASEGT. The J segment lost 6 bases and the V segment lost 5 bases, leaving 8 bases of the junction unmatched. CDR3 residues: CASSKQGASVNEQFF. The CDR3 coding sequence is TGTGCCAGCAGTAAACAGGGGGCGTCGGTCAATGAGCAGTTCTTC.

There are many counts of this clonotype. The rearrangement uses TRBV6-6 and TRBJ2-1; 10 bases agree with TRBD2. This CDR3 spans 15 amino acids. CDR1 and CDR2 from the germline V gene are MNHNY and SVGAGI (reference sequence). V gave up 6 bases and J gave up 5 bases; unmatched junction bases: 7. CDR3: CASSKERGGDNEQFF. CDR3 sequence (DNA): TGTGCCAGCAGCAAAGAGCGGGGGGGGGACAATGAGCAGTTCTTC.

This clonotype was counted many times. The chain recombines TRBV29-1 with TRBJ2-3; D could derive from TRBD1 or TRBD2 (5 bases each). Germline V gene sequence: CDR1 SQVTM, CDR2 ANQGSEA. Trimming removed 1 base at V and 5 bases at J, with 16 bases between. The CDR3 spans 15 residues. CDR3 DNA: TGCAGCGTTGAAGGGTTGAGGGGCCAGGGAGATACGCAGTATTTT. This sequence encodes CSVEGLRGQGDTQYF.

The chain recombines TRBV4-1 with TRBJ1-1; D not certain. V gave up 1 base and J gave up 0 bases, with 6 bases separating them. The CDR3 is 14 amino acids. Germline V lookup: CDR1 MGHRA, CDR2 YSYEKL. The CDR3 nucleotides are TGCGCCAGCAGCCAAGTTACATTGAACACTGAAGCTTTCTTT. Its protein product is CASSQVTLNTEAFF.

The chain couples TRBV29-1 to TRBJ2-1, with 7 nucleotides matching TRBD1. With V trimmed by 6 bases and J by 4 bases, 6 bases remained unmatched. The CDR3 is 13 residues long. The germline V gene has CDR1 SQVTM and CDR2 ANQGSEA. In DNA, the CDR3 is TGCAGCGTGCCACAGGGGCCTTACAATGAGCAGTTCTTC. The encoded protein is CSVPQGPYNEQFF.

The chain links TRBV4-1 to TRBJ2-3, with D perhaps matching TRBD1 (6 bases). In germline, CDR1 is MGHRA, CDR2 YSYEKL. V gave up 0 bases and J gave up 0 bases, with 19 bases separating them. This CDR3 region has 19 residues. As DNA, the CDR3 is TGCGCCAGCAGCCAAGAAGTTGTCATGGGACACCTGAGCACAGATACGCAGTATTTT. Translating it yields CASSQEVVMGHLSTDTQYF.

CDR3 sequence (DNA): TGCGCCAGCAGCCAAGAGTTCTGGGGATCCTACGAGCAGTACTTC. Translating it yields CASSQEFWGSYEQYF. V and J are TRBV4-1 and TRBJ2-7; D remains unclear. With 0 bases removed from V and 1 base from J, the gap between germline ends came to 10 bases. The CDR3 contains 15 residues. The germline CDR1 and CDR2 sequences are MGHRA and YSYEKL.

The rearrangement uses TRBV12-3 or TRBV12-4 and TRBJ2-7; 13 bases align to TRBD2. V was pared by 6 bases and J by 2 bases, with 7 bases of the junction left unmatched. The CDR3 loop spans 16 amino acids. The CDR3 region is CASRKGTSGTPYEQYF. CDR3 in DNA: TGTGCCAGCAGGAAAGGGACTAGCGGGACGCCCTACGAGCAGTACTTC.

The table lists this clonotype with a few counts. The V gene is TRBV6-1, the J gene TRBJ2-6, with D unclear. The CDR3 totals 20 residues. The germline CDR1 and CDR2 sequences are MNHNS and SASEGT. The V end was cut by 0 bases, the J end by 0 bases, with 18 bases between. This CDR3 is CASSEASRQTADSGANVLTF. The CDR3, as DNA: TGTGCCAGCAGTGAAGCGAGCCGTCAGACGGCAGACTCTGGGGCCAACGTCCTGACTTTC.

The genes are TRBV15 and TRBJ1-1; the match to TRBD1 covers 9 bases. The CDR3 contains 17 residues. Germline V lookup: CDR1 LNHNV, CDR2 YYDKDF (reference sequence). V was clipped by 1 base and J by 5 bases; unmatched bases: 11. The CDR3 nucleotides read TGTGCCACCAGCAGAGGTTACTCCGGGACAGGGAAAACTGAAGCTTTCTTT. Translation gives CATSRGYSGTGKTEAFF.

There are a few counts of this clonotype. The chain combines TRBV20-1 with TRBJ1-6, with unresolved D. Trimming left V 0 bases short and J 3 bases short, with 12 bases between. Germline CDR1 reads DFQATT; CDR2 reads SNEGSKA (reference sequence). The CDR3 has 16 amino acids. In DNA form, the CDR3 reads TGCAGTGCTAGAGATGGGGTAGCGATCTATAATTCACCCCTCCACTTT. Protein sequence: CSARDGVAIYNSPLHF.

This chain links TRBV20-1 with TRBJ2-7; possible D gene TRBD1, 5 bases. The CDR3 contains 12 residues. Trimming cost V 4 bases and J 7 bases, with 14 bases left between them. Germline V lookup: CDR1 DFQATT, CDR2 SNEGSKA (reference sequence). CDR3 sequence (DNA): TGCAGTGCTAAGAAGGGGCTCGGGGAGCAGTACTTC. Its protein product is CSAKKGLGEQYF.

The chain couples TRBV24-1 to TRBJ1-5; D gene uncertain. Trimming removed 1 base from V and 4 bases from J, with 4 bases in between. The CDR3 is 13 residues long. Germline values: CDR1 KGHDR, CDR2 SFDVKD. The CDR3 DNA sequence: TGTGCCACCAGTGATTTCGGTAATCAGCCCCAGCATTTT. It specifies CATSDFGNQPQHF.

The sample holds a few counts of this clonotype. The V call is TRBV2, the J call TRBJ1-5; D may be TRBD1 (6 bases). Germline lookup yields CDR1 SNHLY and CDR2 FYNNEI. CDR3 length equals 14 residues. V gave up 6 bases and J gave up 3 bases, with 12 bases separating them. This CDR3 reads CASRSDSPNQPQHF. The CDR3 DNA sequence: TGTGCCAGCAGGTCGGACAGTCCCAATCAGCCCCAGCATTTT.

The rearrangement links TRBV14 to TRBJ2-1, with D perhaps TRBD1 (6 bases). The V gene's germline CDR1 is SGHDN and CDR2 FVKESK. The CDR3 covers 17 residues. V dropped 4 bases and J dropped 0 bases, with 16 bases sitting between them. CDR3 amino acids: CASSPLDSQFSYNEQFF. The CDR3 DNA sequence: TGTGCCAGCAGCCCCCTGGACAGCCAGTTCTCCTACAATGAGCAGTTCTTC.

The rearrangement uses TRBV5-1 and TRBJ2-3, with 9 positions matching TRBD1. V dropped 1 base and J dropped 3; count of bases not matched to a gene: 3. Germline CDR1 is SGHRS and CDR2 is YFSETQ. The CDR3 length is 15 residues. Here the CDR3 reads CASSLKGQGTDTQYF. CDR3 coding DNA: TGCGCCAGCAGCTTGAAGGGACAGGGTACAGATACGCAGTATTTT.

This clonotype was counted only a few times. The rearrangement joins TRBV4-1 to TRBJ2-7; 11 bases fit TRBD2. The junction had 14 bases not matched to a gene; V was cut back by 2 bases and J by 5 bases. Per the germline V gene, CDR1 is MGHRA and CDR2 is YSYEKL. This CDR3 has 18 residues. The CDR3, as DNA: TGCGCCAGCAGCCAATTGCCCCTACTAGCGGGGGCTTTGGACGAGCAGTACTTC. Translating gives CASSQLPLLAGALDEQYF.

There are a few counts of this clonotype. The genes are TRBV27 and TRBJ2-1; D possibly corresponds to TRBD2 (6 bases). From germline, CDR1 is MNHEY and CDR2 SMNVEV (reference sequence). This CDR3 comprises 15 residues. V shed 3 bases and J shed 7 bases, with 16 bases lying between them. CDR3 coding DNA: TGTGCCAGCAGTTTTGAGACTAGTACGATAAATGAGCAGTTCTTC. This encodes CASSFETSTINEQFF.

This clonotype was counted between two and nine times. The J gene is TRBJ2-2, the V gene TRBV3-1; D is undetermined. Looked up from germline, CDR1 is LGHDT and CDR2 is YNNKEL (reference sequence). The CDR3 contains 15 residues. V lost 5 bases, J lost 4 bases, and 14 bases lay in between. In DNA form, the CDR3 reads TGTGCCAGCAGCGGCACGGCTCTGGGCACCGGGGAGCTGTTTTTT. Translated, it gives CASSGTALGTGELFF.

The V gene is TRBV6-5, the J gene TRBJ1-5; D may be TRBD1 (5 bases). Germline CDR1 reads MNHEY; CDR2 reads SVGAGI. Trimming cost V 0 bases and J 10 bases, with 16 bases left between them. The CDR3 is 15 residues long. The CDR3 loop reads CASSYSWSGPYPQHF. The CDR3 DNA reads TGTGCCAGCAGTTACTCGTGGTCGGGACCGTATCCCCAGCATTTT.

The chain joins TRBV29-1 to TRBJ2-2; D not resolved. The CDR3 loop spans 12 amino acids. CDR1 and CDR2 (germline): SQVTM, ANQGSEA. Trimming took 4 bases from V and 0 from J, leaving 3 bases between them. The CDR3 spells CSVVTNTGELFF. The CDR3 DNA sequence: TGCAGCGTTGTAACGAACACCGGGGAGCTGTTTTTT.

The chain combines TRBV5-1 with TRBJ1-5; 8 positions match TRBD1. Germline V gene sequence: CDR1 SGHRS, CDR2 YFSETQ. The CDR3 totals 14 residues. J gave up 7 bases and V 5 bases, and 8 bases lay outside the gene matches. CDR3: CASRAGGVRQPQHF. DNA for the CDR3: TGCGCCAGCAGGGCAGGGGGCGTCCGACAGCCCCAGCATTTT.

This clonotype appeared a few times. V usage is TRBV15 and J usage is TRBJ2-3; D is unresolved. V shed 1 base and J shed 2 bases, with 16 bases lying between them. Germline loops: CDR1 LNHNV, CDR2 YYDKDF (reference sequence). The length of the CDR3 is 17 residues. CDR3 amino acids: CATSRVGYTYSTDTQYF. Here the CDR3 DNA reads TGTGCCACCAGCAGAGTCGGCTACACCTACTCCACAGATACGCAGTATTTT.

This clonotype was counted a single time. The chain employs TRBV6-6 and TRBJ2-7; D tentatively reads TRBD1 or TRBD2 (5 bases each). This CDR3 comprises 12 residues. Germline V gene data show CDR1 as MNHNY and CDR2 as SVGAGI (reference sequence). V was shortened by 4 bases and J by 3 bases, with 7 bases between the two germline ends. CDR3 residues: CASSWDLYEQYF. CDR3 DNA sequence: TGTGCCAGCAGTTGGGACCTCTACGAGCAGTACTTC.

This clonotype was seen a handful of times. The genes are TRBV7-9 and TRBJ2-3; TRBD1 is a possible D gene (5 bases). V lost 1 base, J lost 2 bases, and 13 bases lay in between. Germline lookup yields CDR1 SEHNR and CDR2 FQNEAQ (reference sequence). The CDR3 is 16 amino acids. The CDR3 loop reads CASSLVAGYNTDTQYF. The DNA of the CDR3 is TGTGCCAGCAGCTTAGTAGCAGGGTACAACACAGATACGCAGTATTTT.

This clonotype was seen a handful of times. V gene TRBV7-2 combines with J gene TRBJ2-7, with 7 positions matching TRBD2. CDR3 length: 15 residues. CDR1 SGHTA and CDR2 FQGNSA come from the germline V gene. The trim removed 2 bases at V and 3 bases at J, leaving 7 bases unmatched. CDR3 in amino acids: CASSLRAGTVYEQYF. In DNA form, the CDR3 reads TGTGCCAGCAGCTTAAGAGCGGGAACGGTCTACGAGCAGTACTTC.

The chain has TRBV10-3 and TRBJ1-5; D is undetermined. Trimming shortened V by 5 bases and J by 3 bases, and 11 bases separated the two germline ends. This CDR3 comprises 14 residues. CDR1 and CDR2 (germline): ENHRY, SYGVKD. The CDR3 sequence: CAISTDGFNQPQHF. The CDR3 DNA is TGTGCCATCAGTACCGACGGGTTCAATCAGCCCCAGCATTTT.

V is TRBV20-1 and J is TRBJ2-7, with TRBD1 matching 8 bases. There are 14 residues in the CDR3. The germline gives CDR1 DFQATT, CDR2 SNEGSKA (reference sequence). Trimming cost V 2 bases and J 0 bases; bases outside gene matches: 3. The CDR3 DNA reads as TGCAGTGCTAGACCCGGGACAGGCTCCTACGAGCAGTACTTC. Its protein is CSARPGTGSYEQYF.

The chain couples TRBV3-1 to TRBJ2-1; 10 positions agree with TRBD2. This CDR3 has 15 residues. Per the germline V gene, CDR1 is LGHDT and CDR2 is YNNKEL (reference sequence). Trimming at V came to 8 bases and at J to 8 bases, leaving 12 bases not matched to a gene. CDR3 DNA sequence: TGTGCCAGCGGCCTGAGCGGGAGGGCCCTAGATGAGCAGTTCTTC. It yields the protein CASGLSGRALDEQFF.